Below are 23 T cell receptor beta chains sequenced from a single sample in a study of cytomegalovirus exposure and HLA in healthy donors. In the PCR, 60 Vbeta and 13 Jbeta primers were used. Produced via immunoSEQ multiplex PCR; TCRdb's table is partial and in-frame only. Of 200,000 or so clones detected, roughly 80% appear once; the ten largest clones hold 0.2% to 0.25%. Input material: PBMCs. The receptor set was obtained from a girl aged 2 to 9 in good health and CMV-seronegative.

The chain combines TRBV7-6 with TRBJ2-1; maybe TRBD1 (5 bases). Trimming cost V 5 bases and J 0 bases, with 11 bases left between them. In germline, CDR1 is SGHVS, CDR2 FNYEAQ. This CDR3 region has 15 residues. The CDR3 nucleotides are TGTGCCAGCAGCAAGAGCGACAGCTCCTACAATGAGCAGTTCTTC. Translated: CASSKSDSSYNEQFF.

The CDR3 nucleotides are TGCAGCGTTGAGCTCCGGACAGGCAATTTCTACAATGAGCAGTTCTTC. It is translated as CSVELRTGNFYNEQFF. The rearrangement uses TRBV29-1 and TRBJ2-1; TRBD1 matches 7 bases. The CDR3 totals 16 residues. Germline values: CDR1 SQVTM, CDR2 ANQGSEA. Trimming removed 3 bases from V and 3 bases from J; junction bases left unmatched: 11.

This rearrangement joins TRBV4-2 to TRBJ2-1; TRBD2 matches 7 bases. The CDR3 extends over 18 amino acids. Trimming took 1 base from V and 6 from J; bases not matched to a gene: 15. Germline CDR1 and CDR2: LGHNA and YNFKEQ. CDR3 protein: CASSQVGVSGAPPNEQFF. CDR3 nucleotides: TGTGCCAGCAGCCAAGTGGGGGTAAGCGGGGCCCCCCCCAATGAGCAGTTCTTC.

This clone occurred a few times. The chain uses TRBV13 and TRBJ2-3; 7 bases agree with TRBD2. CDR1 is PRHDT, CDR2 FYEKMQ, per germline (reference sequence). There are 15 residues in the CDR3. V was pared by 5 bases and J by 0 bases, with 5 bases of the junction left unmatched. The CDR3 sequence: CASSPTGGSTDTQYF. DNA for the CDR3: TGTGCCAGCAGCCCCACGGGGGGTAGCACAGATACGCAGTATTTT.

The chain links TRBV6-4 to TRBJ1-2; unclear D gene. The germline V gene encodes CDR1 MRHNA and CDR2 SNTAGT. V dropped 0 bases and J dropped 4 bases, with 15 bases sitting between them. CDR3 length: 16 amino acids. CDR3 coding DNA: TGTGCCAGCAGTGACTCGAGTGGGCTATCTCCCTATGGCTACACCTTC. Translating gives CASSDSSGLSPYGYTF.

In its sample, this clone was seen a few times. V gene TRBV10-3 combines with J gene TRBJ2-7; TRBD1 matches at 7 bases. The CDR3 covers 14 residues. The V gene's germline CDR1 is ENHRY and CDR2 SYGVKD. J lost 0 bases, V lost 8 bases, and 7 bases had no gene match. CDR3: CAISGSGGSYEQYF. The DNA for the CDR3 is TGTGCCATCTCGGGGTCAGGGGGCTCCTACGAGCAGTACTTC.

The V call is TRBV25-1, the J call TRBJ1-6; D call uncertain. Per germline, CDR1 MGHDK and CDR2 SYGVNS. This CDR3 is 13 amino acids long. The V end was cut by 1 base, the J end by 9 bases, with 7 bases between. The CDR3 sequence: CASSESGGSPLHF. CDR3 in DNA: TGTGCCAGCAGTGAATCTGGAGGTTCACCCCTCCACTTT.

The chain recombines TRBV11-2 with TRBJ1-1, with 11 positions matching TRBD1. This CDR3 spans 14 amino acids. The ends lost 8 bases at V and 11 bases at J; junction bases unmatched: 13. Germline V gives CDR1 SGHAT, CDR2 FQNNGV. DNA of the CDR3: TGTGCCAGCGCAGGACAGGGGGCGGGTAGTTTGGCTTTCTTT. This translates into CASAGQGAGSLAFF.

The V call is TRBV6-1, the J call TRBJ1-5, with 9 positions matching TRBD1. In germline, CDR1 is MNHNS, CDR2 SASEGT. V lost 9 bases to trimming and J lost 7 bases; unmatched junction nucleotides: 10. This CDR3 is 14 amino acids long. CDR3 sequence: CASEVGTGFQPQHF. CDR3 nucleotides: TGTGCCAGTGAGGTGGGGACAGGGTTCCAGCCCCAGCATTTT.

This clone was counted a few times. The chain combines TRBV2 with TRBJ1-6; the match to TRBD1 covers 9 bases. The CDR3 has 12 residues. CDR1 is SNHLY and CDR2 is FYNNEI in the germline V gene. V shed 6 bases, J shed 10 bases, and the junction held 1 base outside the gene matches. The chain's CDR3 is CASRTGGSPLHF. The CDR3 DNA is TGTGCCAGCAGGACAGGGGGATCACCCCTCCACTTT. The complete variable domain, with remaining parts taken from reference TRBV2 and TRBJ1-6, reads EPEVTQTPSHQVTQMGQEVILRCVPISNHLYFYWYRQILGQKVEFLVSFYNNEISEKSEIFDDQFSVERPDGSNFTLKIRSTKLEDSAMYFCASRTGGSPLHFGNGTRLTVT.

The chain joins TRBV4-1 to TRBJ2-5, with 8 nucleotides matching TRBD2. The V segment lost 0 bases and the J segment 2 bases; nucleotides outside the gene matches: 5. This CDR3 has 16 amino acids. CDR1 and CDR2 (germline): MGHRA, YSYEKL. CDR3 loop: CASSQDVGLGQETQYF. The CDR3 bases are TGCGCCAGCAGCCAAGACGTGGGACTAGGACAAGAGACCCAGTACTTC.

V is TRBV30 and J is TRBJ2-7; the D is unclear. Germline V gene lookup returns CDR1 GTSNPN and CDR2 SVGIG (reference sequence). The CDR3 has 12 residues. The germline V and J ends were trimmed by 1 base and 0 bases, with 4 bases remaining between them. The CDR3 here is CAWSAVSYEQYF. The CDR3 DNA is TGTGCCTGGAGTGCGGTCTCCTACGAGCAGTACTTC.

In the case of this clone: The junction departs from the called germline gene at one end, perhaps through a read error. The chain employs TRBV15 and TRBJ2-7, with TRBD1 as a possible D gene (6 bases). Germline CDR1 and CDR2: LNHNV and YYDKDF (reference sequence). This CDR3 has 17 amino acids. The CDR3 region is CAASRVMSGDISYEQYF. CDR3 coding DNA: TGTGCCGCCAGCAGAGTCATGTCCGGGGACATCTCCTACGAGCAGTACTTC. The complete variable domain, with remaining parts taken from reference TRBV15 and TRBJ2-7, reads DAMVIQNPRYQVTQFGKPVTLSCSQTLNHNVMYWYQQKSSQAPKLLFHYYDKDFNNEADTPDNFQSRRPNTSFCFLDIRSPGLGDTAMYLCAASRVMSGDISYEQYFGPGTRLTVT.

This chain links TRBV7-9 with TRBJ1-3, with D possibly matching TRBD1 (5 bases). Germline CDR1 SEHNR, CDR2 FQNEAQ (reference sequence). The CDR3 is made up of 15 amino acids. Trimming took off 4 bases at V and 0 bases at J, with 10 bases between the two ends. This CDR3 is CASSWGGSSGNTIYF. CDR3 nucleotide sequence: TGTGCCAGCAGCTGGGGGGGTTCCTCTGGAAACACCATATATTTT.

This sequence joins TRBV11-2 and TRBJ2-7; TRBD2 is a possible D gene (6 bases). V was clipped by 5 bases and J by 4 bases, with 12 bases between them. CDR3 length equals 13 residues. Germline CDR1 SGHAT, CDR2 FQNNGV. CDR3 protein: CASSRSGVYEQYF. The DNA of the CDR3 is TGTGCCAGCAGCCGATCGGGGGTATACGAGCAGTACTTC.

The V and J genes are TRBV7-9 and TRBJ2-3; 9 bases are shared with TRBD1. This CDR3 region has 15 residues. Germline trimming cut 4 bases from V and 14 bases from J; bases unmatched to any gene: 16. CDR1 is SEHNR and CDR2 is FQNEAQ in the germline V gene (reference sequence). The CDR3 nucleotides read TGTGCCAGCAGCTCCTCCCTCGTACAGGGGGCGCCGCGGTATTTT. As protein: CASSSSLVQGAPRYF. Variable domain in full (rest from reference TRBV7-9 and TRBJ2-3): DTGVSQNPRHKITKRGQNVTFRCDPISEHNRLYWYRQTLGQGPEFLTYFQNEAQLEKSRLLSDRFSAERPKGSFSTLEIQRTEQGDSAMYLCASSSSLVQGAPRYFGPGTRLTVL.

The chain joins TRBV6-1 to TRBJ2-5; 7 bases fit TRBD2. V trimming: 6 bases; J trimming: 4 bases; junction bases outside the gene matches: 5. The V gene's germline CDR1 is MNHNS and CDR2 SASEGT. The CDR3 totals 13 residues. The CDR3 bases are TGTGCCAGCAGCTCTGGGGGGGGAGAGACCCAGTACTTC. It is translated as CASSSGGGETQYF.

Comments on this clone: One junction end does not reproduce the germline sequence, and a read error may be involved. The chain links TRBV7-9 to TRBJ2-5; a possible D gene is TRBD2 (7 bases). CDR1 is SEHNR and CDR2 is FQNEAQ in the germline V gene (reference sequence). The CDR3 is made up of 16 amino acids. CDR3 region: CSSSPPRGGGRETQYF. In DNA, the CDR3 is TGTTCCAGCAGCCCACCCCGGGGCGGGGGCAGAGAGACCCAGTACTTC. The whole variable domain, filled in from reference TRBV7-9 and TRBJ2-5, reads DTGVSQNPRHKITKRGQNVTFRCDPISEHNRLYWYRQTLGQGPEFLTYFQNEAQLEKSRLLSDRFSAERPKGSFSTLEIQRTEQGDSAMYLCSSSPPRGGGRETQYFGPGTRLLVL.

This clone was seen once. This chain connects TRBV4-2 to TRBJ2-3, with 9 bases fitting TRBD2. The CDR3 totals 16 residues. V was clipped by 1 base and J by 7 bases; unmatched bases: 9. Germline V gene lookup returns CDR1 LGHNA and CDR2 YNFKEQ. The CDR3 DNA reads TGTGCCAGCAGCCAAGTGGCGGGGGGGCAAGTCCATACGCAGTATTTT. This codes for CASSQVAGGQVHTQYF.

The chain recombines TRBV4-2 with TRBJ2-7; 7 positions agree with TRBD2. The CDR3 is 15 residues long. Looked up from germline, CDR1 is LGHNA and CDR2 is YNFKEQ. J was trimmed by 4 bases and V by 4 bases; bases with no gene match: 10. The CDR3 DNA follows: TGTGCCAGCAGCCCCGGGGGAGCGGGGCCTTACGAGCAGTACTTC. Translation: CASSPGGAGPYEQYF.

In regard to this clone: At the DNA level, this CDR3 is encoded by other sequences in the same sample as well. This chain connects TRBV27 to TRBJ2-1; TRBD2 might be the D (5 bases). CDR3 length: 14 amino acids. Germline V gene lookup returns CDR1 MNHEY and CDR2 SMNVEV (reference sequence). DNA of the CDR3: TGTGCTACCCTGTCGGGGAGCACCTACAATGAGCAGTTCTTC. Its protein is CATLSGSTYNEQFF.

V gene TRBV27 combines with J gene TRBJ1-2; D is possibly TRBD1 (5 bases). The CDR3 extends over 14 amino acids. In germline, CDR1 is MNHEY, CDR2 SMNVEV (reference sequence). Trimming stripped 3 bases from V and 1 base from J, with 9 bases between. This CDR3 reads CASSLGGGNYGYTF. DNA of the CDR3: TGTGCCAGCAGTTTGGGGGGAGGTAACTATGGCTACACCTTC.

The chain employs TRBV6-4 and TRBJ2-4; D might be TRBD1 (6 bases). Germline V gene data show CDR1 as MRHNA and CDR2 as SNTAGT. This CDR3 spans 15 amino acids. V lost 5 bases and J 2 bases, leaving 13 bases between the germline ends. DNA of the CDR3: TGTGCCAGCAGTAATCTCAGGGGATCCAAAAACATTCAGTACTTC. This sequence encodes CASSNLRGSKNIQYF.